What follows are 11 T cell receptor beta chains derived from one specimen sequenced in a study of blood T cell repertoires in COVID-19. Profiling relied on immunoSEQ multiplex PCR, and the TCRdb table lists in-frame clones only, not all of them. The sample records 150,000 or so clones, about 86% being singletons. The sequencing input was peripheral blood. These receptors were collected from a man aged 18 to 30 with acute or convalescent COVID-19.

V and J are TRBV6-1 and TRBJ2-3; TRBD2 matches at 9 bases. Germline CDR1 reads MNHNS; CDR2 reads SASEGT. J gave up 5 bases and V 2 bases, and 8 bases lay outside the gene matches. CDR3 length equals 16 residues. CDR3 loop: CASSESRLAALDTQYF. DNA for the CDR3: TGTGCCAGCAGTGAAAGCCGACTAGCGGCTTTAGATACGCAGTATTTT.

The V call is TRBV6-5, the J call TRBJ2-1; TRBD2 is a possible D gene (6 bases). V was clipped by 7 bases and J by 9 bases, with 16 bases between them. There are 13 residues in the CDR3. Per the germline V gene, CDR1 is MNHEY and CDR2 is SVGAGI. The CDR3, as DNA: TGTGCCAGCAATCCGGGGGAGAGAGGTGAGCAGTTCTTC. Its protein is CASNPGERGEQFF.

The gene calls are TRBV11-2 and TRBJ2-3; 7 bases are a match to TRBD2. With 10 bases clipped from V and 1 base from J, the junction kept 14 bases outside the gene matches. This CDR3 is built from 16 residues. Germline V gene lookup returns CDR1 SGHAT and CDR2 FQNNGV. The CDR3 DNA is TGTGCCACCGATTTCAATAGGGACTATCGCACAGATACGCAGTATTTT. It codes for CATDFNRDYRTDTQYF.

This chain joins TRBV10-3 and TRBJ1-2; perhaps TRBD1 as D (6 bases). The CDR3 runs 13 residues. The germline V gene has CDR1 ENHRY and CDR2 SYGVKD. V gave up 6 bases and J gave up 0 bases, with 8 bases separating them. Here the CDR3 reads CAIRDSPNYGYTF. DNA for the CDR3: TGTGCCATCAGGGACAGTCCTAACTATGGCTACACCTTC.

The genes are TRBV6-5 and TRBJ2-5, with 7 positions matching TRBD1. The germline CDR1 and CDR2 sequences are MNHEY and SVGAGI. The CDR3 extends over 15 amino acids. Losses at the gene ends were 2 bases for V and 1 base for J; bases not matched to a gene: 4. CDR3 in DNA: TGTGCCAGCAGTTACACAAGACAGGGCCAAGAGACCCAGTACTTC. Translation gives CASSYTRQGQETQYF.

Comment on this clone: Mismatch with germline at one junction end may stem from a read error. Other DNA sequences within the sample encode an identical CDR3. The chain links TRBV7-3 to TRBJ2-1, with 9 bases fitting TRBD2. The germline gives CDR1 SGHTA, CDR2 FQGTGA. This CDR3 is 17 amino acids long. The CDR3 region has the DNA TGTGCCAGCAGCTTAGGTCCAGCGGGGGGACGACACAATGAACAGTTCTTC. It translates to CASSLGPAGGRHNEQFF.

The CDR3 loop is CASSQDPPQLKETQYF. CDR3 nucleotide sequence: TGTGCCAGCAGCCAAGATCCCCCACAGTTGAAAGAGACCCAGTACTTC. This rearrangement joins TRBV3-1 (or the pseudogene TRBV3-2) to TRBJ2-5; no firm D call. The germline V gene has CDR1 LGHDT and CDR2 YNNKEL (reference sequence). V was trimmed by 0 bases and J by 3 bases, leaving 14 bases between them. This CDR3 region has 16 residues.

V usage is TRBV2 and J usage is TRBJ1-3; D not resolved. Trimming took off 1 base at V and 0 bases at J, with 7 bases between the two ends. CDR3 length equals 15 residues. Germline values: CDR1 SNHLY, CDR2 FYNNEI. CDR3: CASSEGPSSGNTIYF. CDR3 bases: TGTGCCAGCAGTGAAGGGCCGTCCTCTGGAAACACCATATATTTT.

The chain combines TRBV7-8 with TRBJ2-7; D might be TRBD1 (5 bases). The CDR3 totals 13 residues. Germline values: CDR1 SGHVS, CDR2 FQNEAQ. The germline V and J ends were trimmed by 5 bases and 3 bases, with 11 bases remaining between them. In nucleotides, the CDR3 is TGTGCCAGCAGCCCAACAGGATACTACGAGCAGTACGTC. It codes for CASSPTGYYEQYV.

The rearrangement links TRBV11-2 to TRBJ1-2; a possible D gene is TRBD1 (5 bases). The V end was cut by 2 bases, the J end by 0 bases, with 19 bases between. The germline gives CDR1 SGHAT, CDR2 FQNNGV. There are 18 residues in the CDR3. The CDR3 region is CASSLRRQPDTANYGYTF. As DNA, the CDR3 is TGTGCCAGCAGCTTAAGAAGACAGCCTGATACAGCTAACTATGGCTACACCTTC.

The chain carries TRBV2 and TRBJ2-1, with D tentatively TRBD1 (6 bases). V lost 3 bases to trimming and J lost 3 bases, with 12 bases between them. This CDR3 region has 15 residues. Germline V gene data show CDR1 as SNHLY and CDR2 as FYNNEI. CDR3 region: CASSDEGHNYNEQFF. The CDR3, as DNA: TGTGCCAGCAGTGACGAGGGACATAACTACAATGAGCAGTTCTTC.